The next 19 T cell receptor beta chains were all read from a single sample in a study of TIL therapy for anti-PD-1-resistant metastatic lung cancer. Time point defined: pre-treatment sample, taken before nivolumab and TIL therapy. This was the immunoSEQ v3 assay. Sequencing used immunoSEQ multiplex PCR; TCRdb keeps in-frame clones, though not all of them. The table lists 25,000 to 35,000 clones, 70% to 80% of them singletons. Sequencing was performed on blood, taken at baseline. The receptors come from a woman aged 30 to 85 with non-small cell lung cancer.

The chain links TRBV2 to TRBJ2-2; D remains ambiguous. Germline-derived CDR1 and CDR2 are SNHLY and FYNNEI. There are 17 residues in the CDR3. With 6 bases removed from V and 1 base from J, the gap between germline ends came to 18 bases. The CDR3 sequence is CASRKVGGEKNTGELFF. CDR3 coding DNA: TGTGCCAGCAGGAAAGTCGGCGGAGAAAAGAACACCGGGGAGCTGTTTTTT. The whole variable domain, filled in from reference TRBV2 and TRBJ2-2, reads EPEVTQTPSHQVTQMGQEVILRCVPISNHLYFYWYRQILGQKVEFLVSFYNNEISEKSEIFDDQFSVERPDGSNFTLKIRSTKLEDSAMYFCASRKVGGEKNTGELFFGEGSRLTVL.

The chain links TRBV9 to TRBJ2-1; a weak D match, TRBD2 (6 bases). V was cut by 0 bases and J by 3 bases, with 13 bases left in between. This CDR3 region has 16 residues. The germline CDR1 and CDR2 sequences are SGDLS and YYNGEE. This chain's CDR3 is CASSVDEGGIYNEQFF. In DNA form, the CDR3 reads TGTGCCAGCAGCGTAGATGAGGGAGGAATCTACAATGAGCAGTTCTTC. Using reference TRBV9 and TRBJ2-1 for the parts outside the CDR3, the full variable domain is DSGVTQTPKHLITATGQRVTLRCSPRSGDLSVYWYQQSLDQGLQFLIQYYNGEERAKGNILERFSAQQFPDLHSELNLSSLELGDSALYFCASSVDEGGIYNEQFFGPGTRLTVL.

This clone has only one observation. The chain combines TRBV7-2 with TRBJ2-6; tentatively, D is TRBD2 (5 bases). This CDR3 spans 16 amino acids. Germline assignment: CDR1 SGHTA and CDR2 FQGNSA. The V end was cut by 1 base, the J end by 4 bases, with 11 bases between. Here the CDR3 reads CASSLGGSRGANVLTF. The DNA of the CDR3 is TGTGCCAGCAGCTTAGGAGGGAGTAGGGGGGCCAACGTCCTGACTTTC.

The chain uses TRBV5-4 and TRBJ1-1; 9 bases map to TRBD1. The CDR3 length is 13 residues. Trimming took 5 bases from V and 4 from J; bases not matched to a gene: 3. From germline, CDR1 is SGHNT and CDR2 YYREEE (reference sequence). Written as DNA, the CDR3 is TGTGCCAGCAGTAGGGACAGGGCCACTGAAGCTTTCTTT. Translating gives CASSRDRATEAFF. The full variable domain, in which reference TRBV5-4 and TRBJ1-1 provide the parts outside the CDR3, is ETGVTQSPTHLIKTRGQQVTLRCSSQSGHNTVSWYQQALGQGPQFIFQYYREEENGRGNFPPRFSGLQFPNYSSELNVNALELDDSALYLCASSRDRATEAFFGQGTRLTVV.

V and J are TRBV25-1 and TRBJ1-2; D is ambiguous. In germline, CDR1 is MGHDK, CDR2 SYGVNS. This CDR3 contains 13 residues. Between the trimmed V and J ends, which lost 2 bases and 4 bases, there was a span of 8 bases. CDR3 protein: CASSERRAYGYTF. DNA of the CDR3: TGTGCCAGCAGTGAAAGAAGAGCCTATGGCTACACCTTC.

The chain uses TRBV27 and TRBJ1-2, with 7 bases fitting TRBD1. The CDR3 has 17 amino acids. The germline V gene has CDR1 MNHEY and CDR2 SMNVEV (reference sequence). V gave up 5 bases and J gave up 7 bases; unmatched junction bases: 19. CDR3 in amino acids: CASSRTPGTVDIFGYTF. CDR3 bases: TGTGCCAGCAGTCGAACACCCGGGACAGTCGATATCTTTGGCTACACCTTC.

This chain links TRBV4-1 with TRBJ2-5; 8 positions match TRBD2. Per germline, CDR1 MGHRA and CDR2 YSYEKL. CDR3 length: 16 residues. The J segment lost 5 bases and the V segment lost 2 bases, leaving 10 bases of the junction unmatched. As DNA, the CDR3 is TGCGCCAGCAGCCAACCCGGACTAGCTTTAGGGGAGACCCAGTACTTC. Translated, it gives CASSQPGLALGETQYF.

This CDR3 is CASSMGRVNEQFF. DNA of the CDR3: TGTGCCAGTAGTATGGGCAGGGTGAATGAGCAGTTCTTC. The chain joins TRBV19 to TRBJ2-1; possibly TRBD1 for D (5 bases). The V gene lost 3 bases and the J gene lost 7 bases, with 10 bases spanning the gap. Germline V gene lookup returns CDR1 LNHDA and CDR2 SQIVND (reference sequence). This CDR3 is 13 amino acids long.

Relative to its sample, this clone is medium-sized. This chain links TRBV5-8 with TRBJ2-7; D gene unclear. The CDR3 has 14 amino acids. The V gene's germline CDR1 is SGHTS and CDR2 YDEGEE. Between the trimmed V and J ends, which lost 1 base and 2 bases, there was a span of 10 bases. DNA of the CDR3: TGTGCCAGCAGCTTGTTAGGGTTTACCTACGAGCAGTACTTC. It is translated as CASSLLGFTYEQYF.

DNA of the CDR3: TGTGCCAGCAGCTCCCGACCGGGCTGGCGGGAGGCCAAAAACATTCAGTACTTC. It yields the protein CASSSRPGWREAKNIQYF. The genes are TRBV7-2 and TRBJ2-4, with 7 bases that match TRBD2. CDR1 is SGHTA and CDR2 is FQGNSA in the germline V gene. With 4 bases clipped from V and 1 base from J, the junction kept 13 bases outside the gene matches. CDR3 length equals 18 residues.

V is TRBV7-9 and J is TRBJ1-1, with a weak D call TRBD1 (5 bases). This CDR3 has 13 amino acids. Germline CDR1 and CDR2: SEHNR and FQNEAQ (reference sequence). Trimming cost V 5 bases and J 5 bases, with 12 bases left between them. CDR3 nucleotide sequence: TGTGCCAGCAGCGTCCAGGGTGTGACTGAAGCTTTCTTT. Its protein is CASSVQGVTEAFF.

The chain carries TRBV7-2 and TRBJ2-5, with 14 bases lining up with TRBD2. V lost 1 base and J lost 4; bases outside the gene matches: 8. This CDR3 spans 18 amino acids. Germline CDR1 reads SGHTA; CDR2 reads FQGNSA. CDR3 residues: CASSLGGLAGVGRETQYF. CDR3 bases: TGTGCCAGCAGCTTAGGGGGACTAGCGGGAGTCGGGCGAGAGACCCAGTACTTC.

This chain joins TRBV27 and TRBJ2-3; 7 nucleotides agree with TRBD1. V gave up 0 bases and J gave up 2 bases; unmatched junction bases: 14. This CDR3 region has 19 residues. Germline values: CDR1 MNHEY, CDR2 SMNVEV (reference sequence). CDR3 protein: CASSLSLYRDRSSTDTQYF. The CDR3 nucleotides are TGTGCCAGCAGTTTATCCTTATACCGGGACAGAAGTTCCACAGATACGCAGTATTTT.

The J gene is TRBJ1-2, the V gene TRBV29-1; a weak D match, TRBD1 (6 bases). The V end was cut by 7 bases, the J end by 7 bases, with 19 bases between. The CDR3 sequence is 13 residues long. From germline, CDR1 is SQVTM and CDR2 ANQGSEA. Here the CDR3 reads CSAGGRVWGGYTF. For the CDR3, the DNA is TGCAGCGCGGGGGGCAGGGTTTGGGGTGGCTACACCTTC.

This clone was detected a few times. The chain combines TRBV5-6 with TRBJ2-7, with 9 bases lining up with TRBD2. CDR3 length: 15 residues. Germline trimming cut 4 bases from V and 2 bases from J; bases unmatched to any gene: 7. Germline loops: CDR1 SGHDT, CDR2 YYEEEE. CDR3 DNA sequence: TGTGCCAGCAGCCCCCCTAGCGGGAAGGCCTACGAGCAGTACTTC. Amino acids: CASSPPSGKAYEQYF.

V and J are TRBV25-1 and TRBJ2-5; TRBD2 agrees at 9 bases. From germline, CDR1 is MGHDK and CDR2 SYGVNS. V was clipped by 6 bases and J by 5 bases; unmatched bases: 13. This CDR3 spans 16 amino acids. The DNA of the CDR3 is TGTGCCAGCAGCCTTAGCGGGAGAGGACGAGAGGAGACCCAGTACTTC. Protein: CASSLSGRGREETQYF.

The V and J genes are TRBV5-6 and TRBJ1-2; the D is unclear. The length of the CDR3 is 13 residues. Germline V lookup: CDR1 SGHDT, CDR2 YYEEEE. Trimming removed 2 bases at V and 2 bases at J, with 7 bases between. The CDR3 is CASSLNRNYGYTF. The CDR3 coding sequence is TGTGCCAGCAGCTTAAACAGAAACTATGGCTACACCTTC.

This clone was recorded a few times. The sample carries other DNA sequences with the same CDR3. The genes are TRBV4-1 and TRBJ2-1; 8 positions match TRBD2. Germline lookup yields CDR1 MGHRA and CDR2 YSYEKL. This CDR3 is built from 17 residues. V dropped 0 bases and J dropped 4; count of bases not matched to a gene: 8. In DNA form, the CDR3 reads TGCGCCAGCAGCCAAGAAGGTAGCGGGACGGGGTACAATGAGCAGTTCTTC. Translation: CASSQEGSGTGYNEQFF.

The genes are TRBV30 and TRBJ2-7, with 8 bases lining up with TRBD2. Trimming took 0 bases from V and 6 from J; bases not matched to a gene: 10. The CDR3 has 15 amino acids. CDR1 and CDR2 from the germline V gene are GTSNPN and SVGIG (reference sequence). The CDR3 sequence is CAWSVPGGGTLEQYF. CDR3 sequence (DNA): TGTGCCTGGAGTGTCCCGGGGGGGGGAACTCTCGAGCAGTACTTC.